Sequencing of this TCR beta chain was carried out in a study of T cell responses to AZD1222 COVID-19 vaccine. The CDR3 loop spans 14 amino acids. The V gene lost 1 base and the J gene lost 5 bases, with 12 bases spanning the gap. CDR1 SGHVS and CDR2 FQNEAQ come from the germline V gene. Findings and limits, study-wide: Spike-specific TCR breadth and depth went up after people got two AZD1222 doses. There were vaccine-associated CD4 TCRs across spike, dominant at 160-218 and 743-854. Baseline serostatus was positive in only six AZD1222 recipients. Donors were chiefly white British, with a greater number of females, and clonal diversity was perhaps underestimated.

Comment on this clone: Its target is not known.

Produced via immunoSEQ multiplex PCR; TCRdb's table is partial and in-frame only. The sample yields about 120,000 clones, approximately 94% seen once. The rearrangement uses TRBV7-8 and TRBJ2-7; D possibly corresponds to TRBD2 (5 bases). The starting material was peripheral blood, obtained 28 days after the second AZD1222 dose. The TCR was taken from an adult who received the AZD1222 COVID-19 vaccine. The CDR3 loop is CASSLGTDMNEQYF. DNA of the CDR3: TGTGCCAGCAGCTTAGGGACTGATATGAACGAGCAGTACTTC. Full variable domain (remainder filled in from reference TRBV7-8 and TRBJ2-7): GAGVSQSPRYKVAKRGQDVALRCDPISGHVSLFWYQQALGQGPEFLTYFQNEAQLDKSGLPSDRFFAERPEGSVSTLKIQRTQQEDSAVYLCASSLGTDMNEQYFGPGTRLTVT.